Below are 19 T cell receptor beta chains sequenced from a single sample in a study of cytomegalovirus exposure and HLA in healthy donors. The PCR contained 60 Vbeta and 13 Jbeta primers. Only in-frame clones appear in the TCRdb table, and some are missing; sequencing was by immunoSEQ multiplex PCR. The profile shows around 150,000 clones, about 86% of them singletons. Sequencing used PBMCs. The receptors originated from a man in his forties in good health and CMV-seropositive.

The chain carries TRBV27 and TRBJ1-2; tentatively, D is TRBD1 (6 bases). In germline, CDR1 is MNHEY, CDR2 SMNVEV (reference sequence). V was cut by 6 bases and J by 1 base, with 9 bases left in between. The CDR3 has 13 amino acids. CDR3 sequence (DNA): TGTGCCAGCAGAGGGGGTTATAACTATGGCTACACCTTC. This codes for CASRGGYNYGYTF.

The gene calls are TRBV7-8 and TRBJ2-1, with D perhaps TRBD2 (6 bases). Germline V lookup: CDR1 SGHVS, CDR2 FQNEAQ. Deletions cut 1 base from V and 8 bases from J, with 18 bases between. The CDR3 length is 16 residues. The CDR3, as DNA: TGTGCCAGCAGCTTAGGGGGCGGGACCGTGAGCTATGAGCAGTTCTTC. It codes for CASSLGGGTVSYEQFF.

This clone was observed a single time. The chain carries TRBV7-9 and TRBJ1-4, with D possibly being TRBD1 (5 bases). The germline V and J ends were trimmed by 3 bases and 0 bases, with 8 bases remaining between them. This CDR3 contains 15 residues. The germline V gene has CDR1 SEHNR and CDR2 FQNEAQ (reference sequence). In DNA, the CDR3 is TGTGCCAGCAGCTTGACAGACACAACTAATGAAAAACTGTTTTTT. Amino acid sequence: CASSLTDTTNEKLFF.

The chain has TRBV7-9 and TRBJ1-1; 7 bases agree with TRBD1. The CDR3 has 14 residues. Germline CDR1 is SEHNR and CDR2 is FQNEAQ (reference sequence). Germline trimming cut 4 bases from V and 5 bases from J; bases unmatched to any gene: 7. The CDR3 nucleotides read TGTGCCAGCAGCTCACGACAGGGCAGGACTGAAGCTTTCTTT. Translating it yields CASSSRQGRTEAFF.

J is TRBJ1-2 and V is TRBV29-1; possibly TRBD1 for D (6 bases). Trimming took 7 bases from V and 6 from J, leaving 15 bases between them. The CDR3 runs 12 residues. Germline V gene data show CDR1 as SQVTM and CDR2 as ANQGSEA. The CDR3 protein is CSGGTTRDGYTF. The CDR3 bases are TGCAGCGGGGGGACAACTCGCGATGGCTACACCTTC.

This clone has just a few counts. The V call is TRBV19, the J call TRBJ2-7; D might be TRBD1 (6 bases). This CDR3 has 12 residues. V lost 9 bases, J lost 4 bases, and 13 bases lay in between. The germline V gene has CDR1 LNHDA and CDR2 SQIVND (reference sequence). For the CDR3, the DNA is TGTGCCAGCGGGATAGGGGGATACGAGCAGTACTTC. It translates to CASGIGGYEQYF.

J is TRBJ2-7 and V is TRBV5-8, with D unresolved. Per the germline V gene, CDR1 is SGHTS and CDR2 is YDEGEE. The CDR3 runs to 12 residues. V was pared by 2 bases and J by 9 bases, with 12 bases between. The CDR3 spells CASSFERRGQYF. CDR3 in DNA: TGTGCCAGCAGCTTCGAGCGAAGAGGGCAGTACTTC.

This chain joins TRBV9 and TRBJ1-1; D might be TRBD1 (5 bases). V dropped 0 bases and J dropped 1 base, with 10 bases sitting between them. This CDR3 region has 15 residues. The V gene's germline CDR1 is SGDLS and CDR2 YYNGEE. The CDR3 DNA is TGTGCCAGCAGCGTAGGGGGCGGGAAGAACACTGAAGCTTTCTTT. This sequence encodes CASSVGGGKNTEAFF.

The gene calls are TRBV7-6 and TRBJ2-3; 8 bases fit TRBD2. The junction had 9 bases not matched to a gene; V was cut back by 3 bases and J by 7 bases. CDR1 and CDR2 (germline): SGHVS, FNYEAQ. The CDR3 is made up of 15 amino acids. Here the CDR3 reads CASSFSGIALNTQYF. Here the CDR3 DNA reads TGTGCCAGCAGCTTTAGCGGGATAGCCTTGAATACGCAGTATTTT.

The chain employs TRBV2 and TRBJ2-7; the match to TRBD2 covers 9 bases. Germline V gene data show CDR1 as SNHLY and CDR2 as FYNNEI. V shed 10 bases, J shed 7 bases, and the junction held 11 bases outside the gene matches. This CDR3 region has 13 residues. The CDR3 DNA sequence: TGTGCCACTCAGCTAGCGGGAAGCCCAGAGCAGTACTTC. Protein sequence: CATQLAGSPEQYF.

In the case of this clone: In the same sample, other DNA sequences code for this CDR3. The V gene is TRBV27, the J gene TRBJ1-1; the match to TRBD1 covers 9 bases. This CDR3 spans 14 amino acids. Trimming took 5 bases from V and 3 from J; bases not matched to a gene: 4. Per germline, CDR1 MNHEY and CDR2 SMNVEV (reference sequence). The CDR3 DNA reads TGTGCCAGCAGTCTATGGGACAGGGACACTGAAGCTTTCTTT. It specifies CASSLWDRDTEAFF.

CDR3 sequence reads: CASSLRVNNSPLHF. In DNA form, the CDR3 reads TGTGCCAGCAGCTTGCGGGTGAATAATTCACCCCTCCACTTT. This chain uses TRBV5-4 with TRBJ1-6; D not certain. Germline CDR1 SGHNT, CDR2 YYREEE (reference sequence). The CDR3 consists of 14 residues. Trimming took off 1 base at V and 5 bases at J, with 7 bases between the two ends.

This clone was detected only a few times. Relative to the germline gene, one junction end is altered; a read error may explain this. V gene TRBV6-6 combines with J gene TRBJ2-5; no clear D. TRBJ2-7 explains the end of the DNA better; the J call may be wrong. Germline-derived CDR1 and CDR2 are MNHNY and SVGAGI (reference sequence). The CDR3 has 9 residues. Written as DNA, the CDR3 is TGTGCCAGCGGTTACGAGCAGTACTTC. It is translated as CASGYEQYF.

The chain joins TRBV19 to TRBJ2-6; D is uncertain. Per germline, CDR1 LNHDA and CDR2 SQIVND (reference sequence). CDR3 length: 17 amino acids. The ends were cut back, 3 bases at V and 0 bases at J, with 12 bases in the middle. The CDR3 DNA sequence: TGTGCCAGTAGTATGATGGGCAGCTACTCTGGGGCCAACGTCCTGACTTTC. Translation: CASSMMGSYSGANVLTF.

This chain connects TRBV28 to TRBJ2-7; D may be TRBD2 (6 bases). Per the germline V gene, CDR1 is MDHEN and CDR2 is SYDVKM. The CDR3 length is 14 residues. Trimming removed 3 bases from V and 2 bases from J, with 11 bases in between. The CDR3 DNA reads TGTGCCAGCAGTTTTACGGGAGAGGCCTACGAGCAGTACTTC. This translates into CASSFTGEAYEQYF.

This chain links TRBV7-9 with TRBJ1-1; tentative D call: TRBD1 (6 bases). V was trimmed by 2 bases and J by 0 bases, leaving 10 bases between them. The CDR3 runs 15 residues. CDR1 SEHNR and CDR2 FQNEAQ come from the germline V gene (reference sequence). CDR3 sequence: CASSLLGGLNTEAFF. The DNA of the CDR3 is TGTGCCAGCAGCTTACTGGGGGGGCTGAACACTGAAGCTTTCTTT.

This sequence joins TRBV15 and TRBJ2-1; D unresolved. V was pared by 1 base and J by 3 bases, with 4 bases between. This CDR3 region has 13 residues. Germline-derived CDR1 and CDR2 are LNHNV and YYDKDF (reference sequence). The DNA of the CDR3 is TGTGCCACCAGCAGAGGAGGCTACAATGAGCAGTTCTTC. Encoded protein: CATSRGGYNEQFF. The variable domain in full, completed from reference TRBV15 and TRBJ2-1, reads DAMVIQNPRYQVTQFGKPVTLSCSQTLNHNVMYWYQQKSSQAPKLLFHYYDKDFNNEADTPDNFQSRRPNTSFCFLDIRSPGLGDTAMYLCATSRGGYNEQFFGPGTRLTVL.

This clone was seen a few times. At one end, the junction sequence differs from germline, possibly due to a read error. V usage is TRBV2 and J usage is TRBJ1-6, with D unclear. From germline, CDR1 is SNHLY and CDR2 FYNNEI. This CDR3 comprises 12 residues. The CDR3: CASTEYSSPLHF. The DNA for the CDR3 is TGTGCCAGCACTGAATACTCTTCACCCCTCCACTTT.

The gene calls are TRBV30 and TRBJ1-5, with D maybe TRBD1 (5 bases). The CDR3 loop spans 15 amino acids. CDR1 GTSNPN and CDR2 SVGIG come from the germline V gene (reference sequence). Trimming removed 3 bases at V and 2 bases at J, with 14 bases between. The CDR3 bases are TGTGCCTGGAGAGGTCCGGGACTTGGCAATCAGCCCCAGCATTTT. It yields the protein CAWRGPGLGNQPQHF.